This TCR beta chain is drawn from a study of naive and memory T cell subsets. Study-wide results and caveats: Expression changes during T cell differentiation may affect RNA-based TCR counts.

As concerns this clonotype: The antigen is undetermined.

Germline-derived CDR1 and CDR2 are SQVTM and ANQGSEA. The CDR3 is made up of 14 amino acids. The junction had 3 bases not matched to a gene; V was cut back by 6 bases and J by 0 bases. Cells stained for CD3, CD4, CD8, CD45RA and CD27 were sorted into four subsets. Both TRBC1 and TRBC2 were covered by a beta constant-region primer of two equimolar oligonucleotides. The cDNA 3' end received a ligated single-stranded oligonucleotide carrying the SP2 primer and a 12-nucleotide UMI. Four rounds of PCR amplified the ligated cDNA using nested alpha and beta constant-region primers plus SP2. From the UMI-ligation and nested PCR reads, TCRdb called clonotypes with MiXCR, one entry per CDR3 protein. The sample includes under 150,000 distinct CDR3 sequences, over 15% of them seen just once.

The source is a human donor in good health. This rearrangement joins TRBV29-1 to TRBJ2-1; TRBD2 matches 9 bases. The sample comprised naive CD4+ T cells from blood. CDR3 coding DNA: TGCAGCGTCAATAGCGGGAGCTCCTACAATGAGCAGTTCTTC. This sequence encodes CSVNSGSSYNEQFF.